This is a list of T cell receptor beta chains from one sample in a study of Graves' ophthalmopathy and Graves' hyperthyroidism. TCRdb reprocessed the multiplex PCR reads via MiXCR and lists one record per CDR3 protein. The sample has under 800,000 distinct CDR3 sequences, approximately 22% seen once; the top ten hold roughly 7.4%. Material: peripheral blood. These receptors came from a woman aged 18-35 years with stable Graves' hyperthyroidism. Some clones in this sample may be carry-over from other donors' samples. CDR3s include the opening cysteine and the closing phenylalanine or tryptophan. The order of the fields is J gene, clone size, V gene, D gene, CDR3 DNA, CDR3 protein. D genes are given only for firm matches. Clone size, where shown, is once, few, many, or a class for clones that have expanded.

TRBJ1-1 | few | TRBV20-1 | TRBD1 | TGCAGTGCTACCCCCGACAGGGACTTCTTTGAAGCTTTCTTT | CSATPDRDFFEAFF
TRBJ2-7 | NA | TRBV28 | TRBD1 | TGTGCCAGCAGGTGGGGACAGGGACCCTACGAGCAGTACTTC | CASRWGQGPYEQYF
TRBJ2-5 | many | TRBV6-5 | TRBD2 | TGTGCCAGCAGAAGAGGGACTAGCTGGGGAGAGACCCAGTACTTC | CASRRGTSWGETQYF
TRBJ1-1 | NA | TRBV12-3/TRBV12-4 | NA | TGTGCCAGCAGCATCGTTGGGACTGATGCTTTCTTT | CASSIVGTDAFF
TRBJ1-1 | many | TRBV20-1 | NA | TGCAGTGCTAGCCTGGCCAGGGGGAACACTGAAGCTTTCTTT | CSASLARGNTEAFF
TRBJ1-6 | many | TRBV6-2/TRBV6-3 | NA | TGTGCCAGCAGCTCCGTTGGGGTGGGAAATTCACCCCTCCACTTT | CASSSVGVGNSPLHF
TRBJ2-5 | many | TRBV5-5 | TRBD1 | TGTGCCAGCAGCACGGGACAGGGCTGGCAAGAGACCCAGTACTTC | CASSTGQGWQETQYF
TRBJ1-2 | many | TRBV6-5 | NA | TGTGCCAGCAGTTACGCTTTTGGGGGCAGCGGACAGTATGGCTACACCTTC | CASSYAFGGSGQYGYTF
TRBJ1-1 | many | TRBV28 | TRBD1 | TGTGCCAGCAGTTTACCGTTTTTACAGGGGCGAAACACTGAAGCTTTCTTT | CASSLPFLQGRNTEAFF
TRBJ1-1 | many | TRBV6-1 | NA | TGTGCCAGCAGTCAACAGAACACTGAAGCTTTCTTT | CASSQQNTEAFF
TRBJ2-2 | many | TRBV5-1 | TRBD1 | TGCGCCAGCCGTCCTCCCGGACAGGGTGACGCCGGGGAGCTGTTTTTT | CASRPPGQGDAGELFF
TRBJ1-2 | many | TRBV15 | NA | TGTGCCACCAGCACCGTACCGAACTATGGCTACACCTTC | CATSTVPNYGYTF
TRBJ1-5 | many | TRBV6-5 | NA | TGTGCCAGCAGTTCCCACGGAAATCAGCCCCAGCATTTT | CASSSHGNQPQHF
TRBJ1-5 | NA | TRBV12-3/TRBV12-4 | TRBD1 | TGTGCCAGCAGTACACAGGGGGGGTATCGGCCCCAGCATTTT | CASSTQGGYRPQHF
TRBJ2-5 | NA | TRBV29-1 | TRBD2 | TGCAGCGTTGAAAAACTAGCGGGAGGAGAGACCCAGTACTTC | CSVEKLAGGETQYF
TRBJ2-5 | many | TRBV13 | NA | TGTGCCAGCAGCTTACGCGCCCTCGAGACCCAGTACTTC | CASSLRALETQYF
TRBJ2-5 | many | TRBV20-1 | TRBD2 | TGCAGTGCTAGAGGCCCCACTAGCGGGGGGGCGGAGACCCAGTACTTC | CSARGPTSGGAETQYF
TRBJ2-7 | many | TRBV7-2 | TRBD1 | TGTGCCAGCAGCTTATCTAGGTCCGGGACAGGGGGCTACGAGCAGTACTTC | CASSLSRSGTGGYEQYF
TRBJ1-1 | NA | TRBV27 | NA | TGTGCCAGCAGGGTAGGGGAGATGGGGACTGAAGCTTTCTTT | CASRVGEMGTEAFF
TRBJ2-7 | many | TRBV19 | TRBD2 | TGTGCCAGTAGTACCGCCGGGAGGAGCTCCTACGAGCAGTACTTC | CASSTAGRSSYEQYF
TRBJ2-7 | NA | TRBV19 | NA | TGTGCCAGTAGTGCCCATGGGGACTACGAGCAGTACTTC | CASSAHGDYEQYF
TRBJ2-6 | many | TRBV24-1 | NA | TGTGCCACCAGTGATGCTCTGTCTGTCCTGACTTTC | CATSDALSVLTF
TRBJ2-3 | few | TRBV30 | NA | TGTGCCTGGAGAGGGGGGCAAGATACGCAGTATTTT | CAWRGGQDTQYF
TRBJ1-1 | once | TRBV20-1 | TRBD1 | TGCAGTGCTAGAGATAGGGGACAGCAGAACACTGAAGCTTTCTTT | CSARDRGQQNTEAFF
TRBJ1-5 | NA | TRBV12-3/TRBV12-4 | TRBD1 | TGTGCCAGCAGCTACTCAAACAGGGGCTGGCAGCCCCAGCATTTT | CASSYSNRGWQPQHF
TRBJ1-2 | many | TRBV12-3/TRBV12-4 | NA | TGTGCCAGCAGTTTTGGGATTAACTATGGCTACACCTTC | CASSFGINYGYTF
TRBJ1-3 | NA | TRBV12-5 | NA | TGTGCTAGTGGTTCCGGGACATCTGGAAACACCATATATTTT | CASGSGTSGNTIYF
TRBJ2-2 | many | TRBV27 | NA | TGTGCCAGCAGTCCTAAGACAGGATCGGCCGGGGAGCTGTTTTTT | CASSPKTGSAGELFF
TRBJ1-1 | few | TRBV27 | NA | TGTGCCAGCAGTAGGGGAGGGCTAATGAACACTGAAGCTTTCTTT | CASSRGGLMNTEAFF
TRBJ1-5 | many | TRBV6-2/TRBV6-3 | NA | TGTGCCAGCACTCGGGGAGAAAGCAATCAGCCCCAGCATTTT | CASTRGESNQPQHF
TRBJ2-7 | many | TRBV28 | TRBD1 | TGTGCCAGCAGTTTATGGGGACAGGACGAGCAGTACTTC | CASSLWGQDEQYF
TRBJ2-7 | many | TRBV6-1 | TRBD1 | TGTGCCAGCAGTGAAGCCAGGGGGCCCTACGAGCAGTACTTC | CASSEARGPYEQYF
TRBJ1-1 | many | TRBV12-3/TRBV12-4 | NA | TGTGCCAGCACCCCGGGCGGTGAAGCTTTCTTT | CASTPGGEAFF
TRBJ1-1 | many | TRBV30 | NA | TGTGCCTGGAGCGCGTGGACATTGAACACTGAAGCTTTCTTT | CAWSAWTLNTEAFF
TRBJ2-7 | many | TRBV7-2 | TRBD1 | TGTGCCAGCAGCCTCCGGGACAGATCCTCCTACGAGCAGTACTTC | CASSLRDRSSYEQYF
TRBJ1-2 | NA | TRBV7-2 | NA | TGTGCCAGCAGCTTAGGGGGAAGGAGCTACACCTTC | CASSLGGRSYTF
TRBJ1-6 | many | TRBV7-3 | TRBD1 | TGTGCCAGCAGCTCCACGACAGGGTCACCCCTCCACTTT | CASSSTTGSPLHF
TRBJ1-5 | many | TRBV20-1 | NA | TGCAGTGGGTCCGACGGCCAGCCCCAGCATTTT | CSGSDGQPQHF
TRBJ1-1 | NA | TRBV7-6 | NA | TGTGCCAGCAGGGAATGGGTGGGGGAGACTGAAGCTTTCTTT | CASREWVGETEAFF
TRBJ1-3 | NA | TRBV28 | NA | TGTGCCAGCAGTTTGGAGGCCCGGCGGTGGGGAAACACCATATATTTT | CASSLEARRWGNTIYF
TRBJ1-1 | NA | TRBV7-3 | TRBD1 | TGTGCCAGCTCTCAACAGGGGAACGCTGAAGCTTTCTTT | CASSQQGNAEAFF
TRBJ2-7 | many | TRBV5-6 | TRBD2 | TGTGCCAGCAGACCACGACTAGCGGGGGACTCCTACGAGCAGTACTTC | CASRPRLAGDSYEQYF
TRBJ2-5 | many | TRBV20-1 | NA | TGCAGTGCTTCCCGGGACACCTCCGGGACCCAGTACTTC | CSASRDTSGTQYF
TRBJ2-4 | NA | TRBV6-5 | NA | TGTGCCAGCAGTTACGCCCATGGGGGGGCGGGAGATCAGTACTTC | CASSYAHGGAGDQYF
TRBJ1-1 | many | TRBV29-1 | NA | TGCAGCGTTGCCGATCTTGAAGCTTTCTTT | CSVADLEAFF
TRBJ2-2 | many | TRBV4-1 | NA | TGCGCCAGCAGCCAAGTTTTTTTTCCCGGGGAGCTGTTTTTT | CASSQVFFPGELFF
TRBJ1-6 | NA | TRBV6-5 | TRBD1 | TGTGCCAGCAGTTCAAAAAGAACCGGGACAGGGAGTTCACCCCTCCACTTT | CASSSKRTGTGSSPLHF
TRBJ1-1 | many | TRBV12-3/TRBV12-4 | NA | TGTGCCAGCAGCCCGGGACAAGGAACCACTGAAGCTTTCTTT | CASSPGQGTTEAFF
TRBJ2-7 | many | TRBV12-3/TRBV12-4 | NA | TGTGCCAGCAGGCGGGCACAGGACTTTTCCTACGAGCAGTACTTC | CASRRAQDFSYEQYF
TRBJ2-5 | NA | TRBV20-1 | NA | TGCAGTGCTAGAACTGGACAGTTACTTCAAGAGACCCAGTACTTC | CSARTGQLLQETQYF
TRBJ2-7 | many | TRBV12-3/TRBV12-4 | TRBD1 | TGTGCCAGCAGTCGGGTCCCGGGACAGAACTACGAGCAGTACTTC | CASSRVPGQNYEQYF
TRBJ1-6 | few | TRBV30 | TRBD1 | TGTGCCTGGGGAGCCGGGACAGGGTCTTCACCCCTCCACTTT | CAWGAGTGSSPLHF
TRBJ1-1 | NA | TRBV12-3/TRBV12-4 | NA | TGTGCCAGCAGTTCAGGGCCGCGGAACACTGAAGCTTTCTTT | CASSSGPRNTEAFF
TRBJ1-2 | once | TRBV6-2/TRBV6-3 | NA | TGTGCCAGCAGTTACTTGGACAGAGAAGGCTACACCTTC | CASSYLDREGYTF
TRBJ1-2 | many | TRBV14 | NA | TGTGCCAGCAGCCAAGGCGGTATCTATGGCTACACCTTC | CASSQGGIYGYTF
TRBJ2-5 | many | TRBV5-1 | TRBD2 | TGCGCCAGCAGCTTGGGGAGCGGGGTCGCAGAGACCCAGTACTTC | CASSLGSGVAETQYF
TRBJ1-5 | many | TRBV6-5 | NA | TGTGCCAGCAGTTTGTCTTCAACGACGCGTCCCCAGCATTTT | CASSLSSTTRPQHF